Each of the 6 T cell receptor beta chains below was sequenced from the same sample in a study of blood T cell repertoires in COVID-19. Generated by immunoSEQ multiplex PCR, the TCRdb table keeps only in-frame clones and is missing some. The sample carries over 50,000 clones, about 85% recorded once. Sequencing input: peripheral blood. These receptors were collected from a man aged 45 to 65 with acute or convalescent COVID-19.

As regards this clone: The sample contains more than one DNA sequence encoding this CDR3. This chain uses TRBV24-1 with TRBJ2-7; 10 bases are shared with TRBD1. The CDR3 length is 15 residues. The V gene's germline CDR1 is KGHDR and CDR2 SFDVKD. The V and J ends lost 4 bases and 6 bases, in that order; junction bases with no gene match: 8. The CDR3 here is CATSDPDRGQGEQYF. For the CDR3, the DNA is TGTGCCACCAGTGACCCAGACAGGGGGCAGGGCGAGCAGTACTTC.

The chain couples TRBV3-1 (or the pseudogene TRBV3-2) to TRBJ1-6; weak D call: TRBD1 (6 bases). The length of the CDR3 is 15 residues. Germline values: CDR1 LGHDT, CDR2 YNNKEL (reference sequence). Trimming shortened V by 0 bases and J by 8 bases, and 11 bases separated the two germline ends. The CDR3 coding sequence is TGTGCCAGCAGCCAAGAGTACAGGGTTTATTCACCCCTCCACTTT. Translating gives CASSQEYRVYSPLHF.

The table lists this clone with a few counts. This sequence joins TRBV6-5 and TRBJ2-7; a weak D match, TRBD1 (6 bases). From germline, CDR1 is MNHEY and CDR2 SVGAGI. The CDR3 contains 11 residues. V was clipped by 7 bases and J by 3 bases, with 7 bases between them. As DNA, the CDR3 is TGTGCCAGCAAGGGGGACTACGAGCAGTACTTC. This sequence encodes CASKGDYEQYF.

This clone occurred a few times. The V and J genes are TRBV6-5 and TRBJ1-2; D is uncertain. This CDR3 has 14 residues. Trimming pared 2 bases from V and 8 bases from J, leaving 15 bases between. Per the germline V gene, CDR1 is MNHEY and CDR2 is SVGAGI. The CDR3, as DNA: TGTGCCAGCAGTTACGGCGGAGATACCCGAGGCTACACCTTC. Translated: CASSYGGDTRGYTF.

This chain links TRBV28 with TRBJ2-5; tentative D call: TRBD1 (6 bases). V lost 5 bases and J lost 5, with 21 bases in between. This CDR3 contains 16 residues. Germline V CDR1 and CDR2: MDHEN, SYDVKM. The CDR3 here is CASSDRDIWGRETQYF. The CDR3 DNA is TGTGCCAGCAGTGACCGGGACATCTGGGGCCGGGAGACCCAGTACTTC.

The rearrangement uses TRBV24-1 and TRBJ2-3, with 14 positions matching TRBD2. This CDR3 contains 17 residues. V trimming: 4 bases; J trimming: 2 bases; junction bases outside the gene matches: 4. Germline CDR1 is KGHDR and CDR2 is SFDVKD. The CDR3 DNA reads as TGTGCCACCAGTGAAGGACTAGCGGGGGGAATCACAGATACGCAGTATTTT. Translated: CATSEGLAGGITDTQYF.